This record covers a single TCR beta chain. Its antigen is undetermined. Additional DNA sequences in this sample encode the identical CDR3. The data belong to a study of shared clonotypes between healthy human individuals. Study conclusions and caveats: Non-shared clonotypes had lower generation probabilities than clonotypes shared by all four sorted-subset donors.

For every subset, genomic DNA was evenly distributed across several immunoSEQ plates. Clones were read by immunoSEQ multiplex PCR, and TCRdb kept only the in-frame ones, dropping some. The sample includes roughly 2 million clones, 90% to 96% of them seen just once. V lost 4 bases and J lost 2; bases outside the gene matches: 3. This CDR3 has 16 amino acids. Germline CDR1 reads SGHRS; CDR2 reads YFSETQ. The sequence was obtained from a man aged 18 to 35 in good health. The specimen sequenced was naive CD4+ T cells sorted from blood. The subset: CD45RA+ positively selected. The chain joins TRBV5-1 to TRBJ2-5, with 15 bases lining up with TRBD2. CDR3 loop: CASSKGLAGGQETQYF. In DNA, the CDR3 is TGCGCCAGCAGCAAAGGACTAGCGGGGGGGCAAGAGACCCAGTACTTC.